This TCR beta chain derives from a study of blood T cell repertoires in COVID-19 (dated by TCRdb to 2018 to 2020). Context from the whole study: Samples covering the acute and convalescent phases of COVID-19 were provided by collaborators in the United States, Italy and Spain. The material from the prospective study consisted of cDNA or gDNA derived from T cells, B-cell-depleted T cells, or PBMCs. Subjects who had been exposed to COVID-19, were actively infected with it, or had recovered from it provided the deeply sampled blood TCRbeta repertoires that made up the dataset. Nearly every sample came with metadata listing a de-identified subject ID, COVID-19 status, age in years and sex. Where HLA class I and class II types were available, the types were taken from metadata supplied by the sample provider, not from assay-based typing. The samples were drawn from the first 160 participants of the ongoing ImmuneRACE study and from 1,200 or so subjects provided by 6 global collaborators. The repertoires were made available in a free public database intended to serve as a resource for research on the immune response to SARS-CoV-2. Results the study describes overall, beyond this receptor: Clinical and demographic metadata were provided uncurated, with the amount varying by source and participant.

Collaborating institutions collected whole blood in K2EDTA tubes following their own protocols. For TCRbeta analysis, collaborators shipped samples as frozen whole blood, isolated PBMCs, or DNA extracted from either of those sample types. A distance of 16 bases separates the germline ends of V and J, which lose 1 base and 0 bases respectively. The cysteine opens and the phenylalanine closes a CDR3 of 18 amino acids. The CDR3 DNA has 54 bases and is translated from base 1. Via the germline V gene, CDR1 is MNHNS and CDR2 SASEGT. Comment on this clone: Which antigen it targets is not known. No base quality values were provided; no much bigger clone lies one nucleotide off.

The immunoSEQ Assay, a bias-controlled multiplex PCR, was used to amplify TCRbeta CDR3 regions from genomic DNA. The source study handled its data this way. The number of nucleated cells in each sample was estimated by amplification of reference gene primers within the assay. To quantify the absolute abundance of each unique TCRbeta CDR3 rearrangement, sequence reads were collapsed and filtered. For each sample, productive Simpson clonality was calculated as the square root of Simpson's diversity index across productive rearrangements. What TCRdb holds here is the immuneACCESS table cut down to in-frame rearrangements. Part of the clones is not present; checked against another copy, under half of the missing clones reflect an unresolved V gene, and the others are unexplained. The DNA gave D and trimming, while V, J and clone size come from that table. In this sample the table shows over 350,000 clones, around 89% of which occur a single time. Jointly, the top ten make up around 4.5% of the sample.

The TCR sequence derives from a woman aged 25 to 45 with acute or convalescent COVID-19. Material: peripheral blood. Recombination linked TRBV6-1 to TRBJ2-1, with no confident D gene call. The nucleotide sequence is TGTGCCAGCAGTGAAGTGCGCGTCAGGTTGAGCTCCTACAATGAGCAGTTCTTC. Its protein product is CASSEVRVRLSSYNEQFF.